One T cell receptor beta chain is described in this entry. The data belong to a study of T cells expressing NK-cell markers. This CDR3 spans 17 amino acids. Germline loops: CDR1 SGHNT, CDR2 YENEEA. TCRdb re-called the 5' RACE reads and shows each CDR3 protein once, DNA omitted. The sample table includes around 380,000 distinct CDR3 sequences. The rearrangement uses TRBV11-3 and TRBJ1-3; TCRdb calls TRBD1, which cannot be checked without DNA. The specimen was blood T cells: a sorted CD56 or NKG2C T cell subset, CD4+ or CD8+ T cells, or bulk PBMC T cells (not recorded which). The sequence came from a woman between 45 and 60 years old in good health. The CDR3 here is CASSLGTVSSSGNTIYF.